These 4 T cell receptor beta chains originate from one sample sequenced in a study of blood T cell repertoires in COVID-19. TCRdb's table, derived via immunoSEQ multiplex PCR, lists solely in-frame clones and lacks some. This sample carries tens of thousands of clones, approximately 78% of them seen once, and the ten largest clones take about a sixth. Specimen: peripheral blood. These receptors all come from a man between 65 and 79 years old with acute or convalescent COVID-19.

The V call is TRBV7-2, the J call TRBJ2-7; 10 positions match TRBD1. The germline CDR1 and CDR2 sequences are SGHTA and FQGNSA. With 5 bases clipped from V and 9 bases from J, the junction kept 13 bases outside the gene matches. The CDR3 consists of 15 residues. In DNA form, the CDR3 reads TGTGCCAGCAGCCCAAGTGGGGACAGGGGTGTTCTGCAGTACTTC. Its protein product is CASSPSGDRGVLQYF. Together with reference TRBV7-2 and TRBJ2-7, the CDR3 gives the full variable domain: GAGVSQSPSNKVTEKGKDVELRCDPISGHTALYWYRQSLGQGLEFLIYFQGNSAPDKSGLPSDRFSAERTGGSVSTLTIQRTQQEDSAVYLCASSPSGDRGVLQYFGPGTRLTVT.

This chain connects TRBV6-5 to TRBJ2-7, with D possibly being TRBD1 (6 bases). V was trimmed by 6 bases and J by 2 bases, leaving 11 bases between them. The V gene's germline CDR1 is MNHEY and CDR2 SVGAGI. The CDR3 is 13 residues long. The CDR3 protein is CASSRRGPYEQYF. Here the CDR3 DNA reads TGTGCCAGCAGCCGCAGGGGTCCCTACGAGCAGTACTTC.

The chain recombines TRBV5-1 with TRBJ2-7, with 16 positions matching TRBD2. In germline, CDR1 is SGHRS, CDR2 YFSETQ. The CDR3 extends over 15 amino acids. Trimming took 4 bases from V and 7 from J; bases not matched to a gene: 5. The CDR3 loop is CASSLGLAGGNEQYF. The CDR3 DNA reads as TGCGCCAGCAGCCTGGGACTAGCGGGAGGGAATGAGCAGTACTTC.

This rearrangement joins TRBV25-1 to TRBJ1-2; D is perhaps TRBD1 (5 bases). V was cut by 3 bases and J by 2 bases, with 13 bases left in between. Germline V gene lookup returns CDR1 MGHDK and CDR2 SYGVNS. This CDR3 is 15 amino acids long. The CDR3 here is CASSDKSGFNYGYTF. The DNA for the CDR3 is TGTGCCAGCAGTGACAAGTCAGGGTTCAACTATGGCTACACCTTC.